This T cell receptor beta chain was obtained from a study of T cells in Graves' hyperthyroidism and ophthalmopathy. Findings and caveats of the study: In blood, most of the thyroid clonotypes expanded above 0.001 were also present. Ophthalmopathy was separated from stable hyperthyroidism by a 13 V-J model.

Many counts were recorded for this clonotype. No antigen is known for it. Using RNA transcripts as the source, TCR beta CDR3 regions were amplified. HTBI primers were employed in a first-round RT-PCR of the TCR CDR3. MiXCR, applied by TCRdb to the multiplex PCR reads, yields one record per CDR3 protein. The sample includes 250,000 to 350,000 distinct CDR3 sequences, approximately 15% seen only once; the top ten take just over 55%. Looked up from germline, CDR1 is KGHSH and CDR2 is LQKENI. This CDR3 comprises 15 residues. V lost 0 bases to trimming and J lost 6 bases, with 12 bases between them. The clonotype originates from a woman aged 60-75 years with Graves' ophthalmopathy. Sequenced sample: blood. This rearrangement joins TRBV18 to TRBJ2-1; D is ambiguous. CDR3: CASSPPHGFVNEQFF. The CDR3 nucleotides read TGTGCCAGCTCACCACCGCATGGGTTCGTCAATGAGCAGTTCTTC.